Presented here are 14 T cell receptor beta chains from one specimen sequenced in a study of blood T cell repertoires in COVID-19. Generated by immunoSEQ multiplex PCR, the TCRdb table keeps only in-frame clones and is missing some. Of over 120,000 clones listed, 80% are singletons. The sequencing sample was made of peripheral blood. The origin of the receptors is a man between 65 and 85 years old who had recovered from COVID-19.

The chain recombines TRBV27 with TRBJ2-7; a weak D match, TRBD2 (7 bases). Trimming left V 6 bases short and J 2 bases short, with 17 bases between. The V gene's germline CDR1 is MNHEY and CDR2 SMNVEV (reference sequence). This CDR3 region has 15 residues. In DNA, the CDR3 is TGTGCCAGCAGACATCAAGGGGGGGCCGCCTACGAGCAGTACTTC. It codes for CASRHQGGAAYEQYF.

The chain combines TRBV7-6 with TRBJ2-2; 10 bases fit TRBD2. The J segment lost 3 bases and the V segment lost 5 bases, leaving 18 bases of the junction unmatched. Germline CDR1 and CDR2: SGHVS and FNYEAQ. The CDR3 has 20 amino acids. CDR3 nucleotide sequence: TGTGCCAGCAGCACAGGGGACTATAGAGCGGGAGGGCCCGACACCGGGGAGCTGTTTTTT. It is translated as CASSTGDYRAGGPDTGELFF.

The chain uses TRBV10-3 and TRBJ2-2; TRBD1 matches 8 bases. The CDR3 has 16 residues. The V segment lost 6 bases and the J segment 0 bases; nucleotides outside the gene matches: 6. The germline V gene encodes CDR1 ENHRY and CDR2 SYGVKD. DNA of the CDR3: TGTGCCATCAGAACCGCAGGGGGCGCGAACACCGGGGAGCTGTTTTTT. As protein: CAIRTAGGANTGELFF.

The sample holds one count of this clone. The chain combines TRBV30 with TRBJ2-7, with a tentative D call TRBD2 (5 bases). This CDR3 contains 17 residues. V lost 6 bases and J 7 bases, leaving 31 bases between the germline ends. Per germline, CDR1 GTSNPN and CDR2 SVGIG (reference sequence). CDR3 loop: CACDRRGRSPRVREQYF. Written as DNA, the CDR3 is TGTGCCTGCGACCGGCGAGGGAGAAGCCCCCGGGTGCGGGAGCAGTACTTC. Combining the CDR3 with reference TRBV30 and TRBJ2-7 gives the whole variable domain SQTIHQWPATLVQPVGSPLSLECTVEGTSNPNLYWYRQAAGRGLQLLFYSVGIGQISSEVPQNLSASRPQDRQFILSSKKLLLSDSGFYLCACDRRGRSPRVREQYFGPGTRLTVT.

CDR3 region: CASSYFEGAEQYF. The CDR3 region has the DNA TGTGCCAGCAGTTACTTTGAGGGGGCCGAGCAGTACTTC. This chain connects TRBV6-5 to TRBJ2-7, with TRBD1 matching 7 bases. Germline V gene lookup returns CDR1 MNHEY and CDR2 SVGAGI. The CDR3 has 13 amino acids. With 1 base clipped from V and 6 bases from J, the junction kept 3 bases outside the gene matches.

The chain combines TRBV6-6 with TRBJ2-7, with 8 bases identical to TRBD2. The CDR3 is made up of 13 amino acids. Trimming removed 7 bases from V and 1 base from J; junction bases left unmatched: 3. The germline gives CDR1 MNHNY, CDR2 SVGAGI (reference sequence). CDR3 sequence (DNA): TGTGCCAGCAATACGGGGGGGTCCTACGAGCAGTACTTC. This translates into CASNTGGSYEQYF.

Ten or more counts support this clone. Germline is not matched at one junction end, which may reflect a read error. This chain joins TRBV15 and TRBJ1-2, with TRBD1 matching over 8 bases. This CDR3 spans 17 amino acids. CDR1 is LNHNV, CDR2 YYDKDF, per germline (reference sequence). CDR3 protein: CATSGDTFGQGPGGYTF. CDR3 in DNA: TGTGCCACCAGCGGAGATACATTTGGACAGGGCCCTGGGGGCTACACCTTC.

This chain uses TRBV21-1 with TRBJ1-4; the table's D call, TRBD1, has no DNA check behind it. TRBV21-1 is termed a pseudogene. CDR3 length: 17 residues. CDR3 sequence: CASSKTGPHATNEKLFF. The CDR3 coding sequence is TGTGCCAGCAGCAAGACAGGGCCTCATGCAACTAATGAAAAACTGTTTTTT.

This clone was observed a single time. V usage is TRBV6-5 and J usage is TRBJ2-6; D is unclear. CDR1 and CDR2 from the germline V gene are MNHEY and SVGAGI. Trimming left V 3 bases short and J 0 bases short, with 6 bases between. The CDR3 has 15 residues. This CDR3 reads CASSYYLSGANVLTF. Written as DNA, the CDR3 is TGTGCCAGCAGTTATTATCTCTCTGGGGCCAACGTCCTGACTTTC.

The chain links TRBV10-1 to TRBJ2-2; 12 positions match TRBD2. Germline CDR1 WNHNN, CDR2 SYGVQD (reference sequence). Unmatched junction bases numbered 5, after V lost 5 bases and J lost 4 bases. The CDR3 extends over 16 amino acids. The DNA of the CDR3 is TGCGCCAGCAGTTCGACTAGCGGGGGATTCACCGGGGAGCTGTTTTTT. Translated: CASSSTSGGFTGELFF.

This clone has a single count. The CDR3 region has the DNA TGCAGCGAGACTACACAGGGGTCTGAGCAGTTCTTC. Encoded protein: CSETTQGSEQFF. V usage is TRBV29-1 and J usage is TRBJ2-1; TRBD1 matches 7 bases. V lost 7 bases to trimming and J lost 9 bases; unmatched junction nucleotides: 9. Germline CDR1 is SQVTM and CDR2 is ANQGSEA. CDR3 size: 12 residues.

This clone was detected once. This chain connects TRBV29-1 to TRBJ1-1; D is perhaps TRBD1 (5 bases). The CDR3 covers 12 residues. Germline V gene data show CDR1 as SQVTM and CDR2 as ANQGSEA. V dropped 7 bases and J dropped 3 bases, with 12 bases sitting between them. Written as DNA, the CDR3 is TGCAGCGGACAGACACAATACACTGAAGCTTTCTTT. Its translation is CSGQTQYTEAFF. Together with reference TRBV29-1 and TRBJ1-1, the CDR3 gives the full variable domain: SAVISQKPSRDICQRGTSLTIQCQVDSQVTMMFWYRQQPGQSLTLIATANQGSEATYESGFVIDKFPISRPNLTFSTLTVSNMSPEDSSIYLCSGQTQYTEAFFGQGTRLTVV.

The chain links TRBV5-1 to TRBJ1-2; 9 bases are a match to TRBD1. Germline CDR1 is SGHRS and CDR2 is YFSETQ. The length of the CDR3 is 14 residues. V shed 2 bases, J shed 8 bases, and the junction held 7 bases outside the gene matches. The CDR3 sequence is CASSFTGQGLGYTF. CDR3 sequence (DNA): TGCGCCAGCAGCTTCACGGGACAGGGCCTGGGCTACACCTTC. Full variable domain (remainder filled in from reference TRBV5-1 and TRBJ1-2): KAGVTQTPRYLIKTRGQQVTLSCSPISGHRSVSWYQQTPGQGLQFLFEYFSETQRNKGNFPGRFSGRQFSNSRSEMNVSTLELGDSALYLCASSFTGQGLGYTFGSGTRLTVV.

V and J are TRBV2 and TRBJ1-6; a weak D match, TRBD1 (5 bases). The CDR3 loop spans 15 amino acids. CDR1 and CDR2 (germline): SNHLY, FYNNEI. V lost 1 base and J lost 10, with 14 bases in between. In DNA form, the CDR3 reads TGTGCCAGCAGTGAAGAGGGCAGGGTGGGATCACCCCTCCACTTT. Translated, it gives CASSEEGRVGSPLHF.